What follows are 30 T cell receptor beta chains derived from one specimen sequenced in a study of T cell repertoires in cytomegalovirus infection. The antigens these receptors bind are not known. A single record per CDR3 protein comes from TCRdb applying MiXCR to the reads. This table holds 340,000 or so distinct CDR3 sequences, 20% to 30% found once. The sample was cultured PBMCs, taken from culture after CMV antigen stimulation. The receptors stem from a human donor in good health (CMV status not recorded). Some clones in this sample may be carry-over from other donors' samples.

The V gene is TRBV6-6, the J gene TRBJ2-1; 8 nucleotides agree with TRBD2. The CDR3 runs to 15 residues. The V and J ends lost 5 bases and 6 bases, in that order; junction bases with no gene match: 9. CDR1 is MNHNY, CDR2 SVGAGI, per germline (reference sequence). The CDR3 DNA is TGTGCCAGCAGTGGTCCGGGGGGGTCGGCCAATGAGCAGTTCTTC. Protein sequence: CASSGPGGSANEQFF.

The J gene is TRBJ1-2, the V gene TRBV6-2 or TRBV6-3, with D possibly TRBD1 on 5 matching bases. The CDR3 length is 14 residues. The V gene lost 6 bases and the J gene lost 7 bases, with 18 bases spanning the gap. Germline V gene data show CDR1 as MNHEY and CDR2 as SVGEGT. The DNA of the CDR3 is TGTGCCAGCAGGAGCGGGGGGAGAAGACCTGGCTACACCTTC. Protein sequence: CASRSGGRRPGYTF.

The chain recombines TRBV5-8 with TRBJ2-2; 11 bases agree with TRBD2. The CDR3 is 17 residues long. V shed 0 bases, J shed 2 bases, and the junction held 3 bases outside the gene matches. CDR1 and CDR2 (germline): SGHTS, YDEGEE. The CDR3 DNA reads TGTGCCAGCAGCTTGGGACTAGCGGGGACAAACACCGGGGAGCTGTTTTTT. Residues: CASSLGLAGTNTGELFF.

This clonotype was counted between two and nine times. The rearrangement uses TRBV6-5 and TRBJ2-2; tentative D call: TRBD1 (6 bases). Germline V gene lookup returns CDR1 MNHEY and CDR2 SVGAGI. The CDR3 runs to 16 residues. V was trimmed by 1 base and J by 1 base, leaving 10 bases between them. The CDR3 is CASSYWARGNTGELFF. In DNA, the CDR3 is TGTGCCAGCAGTTACTGGGCCAGGGGGAACACCGGGGAGCTGTTTTTT.

In its sample, this clonotype was seen many times. The CDR3 DNA follows: TGTGCCAGCAGCCCCGACAGGGGGCGAGGGGCCACTGAAGCTTTCTTT. Its translation is CASSPDRGRGATEAFF. The chain recombines TRBV7-2 with TRBJ1-1; 10 bases agree with TRBD1. CDR3 length: 16 amino acids. The V segment lost 5 bases and the J segment 4 bases; nucleotides outside the gene matches: 10. Germline CDR1 and CDR2: SGHTA and FQGNSA.

The chain uses TRBV7-9 and TRBJ2-1; D ambiguous. Deletions cut 0 bases from V and 5 bases from J, with 8 bases between. Per the germline V gene, CDR1 is SEHNR and CDR2 is FQNEAQ (reference sequence). This CDR3 comprises 14 residues. Here the CDR3 DNA reads TGTGCCAGCAGCTTAGCGGGGTGGAACAATGAGCAGTTCTTC. This sequence encodes CASSLAGWNNEQFF.

This clonotype was seen many times. The rearrangement links TRBV9 to TRBJ1-4; a weak D match, TRBD1 (6 bases). The V and J ends lost 2 bases and 8 bases respectively, with 22 bases between them. Looked up from germline, CDR1 is SGDLS and CDR2 is YYNGEE. The CDR3 extends over 17 amino acids. CDR3 sequence: CASSVSWTAGLGEKLFF. The CDR3 bases are TGTGCCAGCAGCGTCTCCTGGACAGCCGGACTGGGGGAAAAACTGTTTTTT.

The rearrangement uses TRBV12-5 and TRBJ1-2; 7 bases line up with TRBD1. V shed 1 base and J 5 bases; nucleotides not matched to a gene: 7. The CDR3 consists of 15 residues. CDR1 and CDR2 (germline): LGHNT, FRNRAP. This chain's CDR3 is CASGLGRQGGYGYTF. The CDR3 DNA is TGTGCTAGTGGTTTGGGACGACAGGGTGGGTATGGCTACACCTTC.

This clonotype has more than one count but fewer than ten. This chain links TRBV7-4 with TRBJ1-4, with D perhaps matching TRBD1 (6 bases). Deletions cut 4 bases from V and 10 bases from J, with 25 bases between. CDR1 is SGHVT and CDR2 is SQSDAQ in the germline V gene. The CDR3 loop spans 17 amino acids. The CDR3 region has the DNA TGTGCCAGCAGCTCCAAAGGAACCGGGACAATTTTTGGAAAACTGTTTTTT. Protein sequence: CASSSKGTGTIFGKLFF.

In this sample, this clonotype turned up many times. The genes are TRBV7-2 and TRBJ2-7, with a possible D match to TRBD1 (5 bases). The CDR3 has 12 amino acids. Germline loops: CDR1 SGHTA, CDR2 FQGNSA. The V end was cut by 5 bases, the J end by 3 bases, with 8 bases between. The CDR3 bases are TGTGCCAGCAGCCAGGGATACTACGAGCAGTACTTC. Translated: CASSQGYYEQYF.

This chain links TRBV12-3 or TRBV12-4 with TRBJ2-1, with a weak D call TRBD1 (5 bases). The CDR3 runs 14 residues. Between the trimmed V and J ends, which lost 5 bases and 9 bases, there was a span of 17 bases. The CDR3 coding sequence is TGTGCCAGCAGTACCACCCAGGGATCCGGTGAGCAGTTCTTC. The encoded protein is CASSTTQGSGEQFF.

V is TRBV6-2 or TRBV6-3 and J is TRBJ2-7; 8 positions agree with TRBD2. Unmatched junction bases numbered 12, after V lost 8 bases and J lost 6 bases. Germline V gene lookup returns CDR1 MNHEY and CDR2 SVGEGT. The CDR3 totals 14 residues. The CDR3, as DNA: TGTGCCAGCCTTAGCGGGGCCGGAGGCGGCGAGCAGTACGTC. This gives the protein CASLSGAGGGEQYV.

This rearrangement joins TRBV10-3 to TRBJ1-2, with 8 bases fitting TRBD1. The CDR3 totals 14 residues. The germline V gene has CDR1 ENHRY and CDR2 SYGVKD. V shed 7 bases and J 2 bases; nucleotides not matched to a gene: 6. CDR3 protein: CAINPQGGNYGYTF. In DNA form, the CDR3 reads TGTGCCATCAACCCACAGGGGGGGAACTATGGCTACACCTTC.

This clonotype was observed at least ten times. This rearrangement joins TRBV7-2 to TRBJ1-5, with D uncertain. Trimming left V 4 bases short and J 0 bases short, with 7 bases between. CDR1 is SGHTA and CDR2 is FQGNSA in the germline V gene. The CDR3 consists of 14 residues. CDR3 region: CASSSHYSNQPQHF. CDR3 nucleotides: TGTGCCAGCAGCTCTCATTATAGCAATCAGCCCCAGCATTTT.

This clonotype came up many times. This rearrangement joins TRBV7-2 to TRBJ2-1, with 9 bases lining up with TRBD2. CDR3 length: 15 amino acids. The V gene end was trimmed by 5 bases and the J gene end by 3 bases; junction bases not matched to a gene: 5. From germline, CDR1 is SGHTA and CDR2 FQGNSA. CDR3 amino acids: CASSDNSGSYNEQFF. CDR3 nucleotides: TGTGCCAGCAGCGATAATAGCGGGAGCTACAATGAGCAGTTCTTC.

This sequence joins TRBV27 and TRBJ2-7; tentative D call: TRBD1 (6 bases). Per the germline V gene, CDR1 is MNHEY and CDR2 is SMNVEV (reference sequence). Deletions cut 8 bases from V and 3 bases from J, with 8 bases between. CDR3 size: 11 residues. The CDR3 DNA reads TGTGCCAGCGGACAGAACTACGAGCAGTACTTC. Amino acids: CASGQNYEQYF.

The V call is TRBV6-2 or TRBV6-3, the J call TRBJ2-7, with 7 bases matching TRBD1. With 6 bases clipped from V and 0 bases from J, the junction kept 8 bases outside the gene matches. There are 15 residues in the CDR3. CDR1 is MNHEY, CDR2 SVGEGT, per germline. The CDR3 nucleotides read TGTGCCAGCAGAACCGGGACAGTCAGCTCCTACGAGCAGTACTTC. Residues: CASRTGTVSSYEQYF.

This rearrangement joins TRBV7-9 to TRBJ1-5, with D maybe TRBD1 (5 bases). V was trimmed by 3 bases and J by 4 bases, leaving 10 bases between them. The CDR3 runs 14 residues. The germline CDR1 and CDR2 sequences are SEHNR and FQNEAQ (reference sequence). CDR3 residues: CASSFGAGNQPQHF. The DNA of the CDR3 is TGTGCCAGCAGCTTTGGAGCAGGGAATCAGCCCCAGCATTTT.

The V call is TRBV6-2 or TRBV6-3, the J call TRBJ1-5, with TRBD1 matching 7 bases. This CDR3 is built from 14 residues. The germline CDR1 and CDR2 sequences are MNHEY and SVGEGT. The V gene end was trimmed by 2 bases and the J gene end by 7 bases; junction bases not matched to a gene: 5. CDR3 DNA sequence: TGTGCCAGCAGTTACAGGGGGCGCGACCAGCCCCAGCATTTT. This encodes CASSYRGRDQPQHF.

The J gene is TRBJ2-5, the V gene TRBV10-3; D gene uncertain. CDR1 ENHRY and CDR2 SYGVKD come from the germline V gene. V lost 2 bases and J lost 2, with 6 bases in between. The CDR3 totals 13 residues. DNA for the CDR3: TGTGCCATCAGTGAGACGAGTCAAGAGACCCAGTACTTC. Amino acids: CAISETSQETQYF.

The V and J genes are TRBV7-9 and TRBJ2-3; possible D gene TRBD1, 6 bases. The CDR3 consists of 15 residues. Germline values: CDR1 SEHNR, CDR2 FQNEAQ (reference sequence). V was cut by 3 bases and J by 4 bases, with 14 bases left in between. In nucleotides, the CDR3 is TGTGCCAGCAGCTTTCAAGGACAGAGGGCAGATACGCAGTATTTT. This sequence encodes CASSFQGQRADTQYF.

This clonotype occurred a few times. The chain is built from TRBV5-1 and TRBJ2-7; 10 positions match TRBD1. V lost 3 bases and J lost 4; bases outside the gene matches: 4. Germline assignment: CDR1 SGHRS and CDR2 YFSETQ. The CDR3 length is 14 residues. CDR3 DNA sequence: TGCGCCAGCAGCTCCGCGGGACAGGGGTACGAGCAGTACTTC. The encoded protein is CASSSAGQGYEQYF.

This clonotype has only one observation. The genes are TRBV6-8 and TRBJ2-5; D gene ambiguous. CDR3 length equals 15 residues. V lost 5 bases and J lost 2, with 15 bases in between. Germline values: CDR1 MNHGY, CDR2 SAAAGT. DNA of the CDR3: TGTGCCAGCAGTCCCCACAATGGCGTACAAGAGACCCAGTACTTC. It specifies CASSPHNGVQETQYF.

This chain links TRBV29-1 with TRBJ2-2, with D perhaps TRBD1 (5 bases). The CDR3 is 14 amino acids. The germline V and J ends were trimmed by 6 bases and 0 bases, with 11 bases remaining between them. Germline assignment: CDR1 SQVTM and CDR2 ANQGSEA. CDR3 in DNA: TGCAGCGTACCACAGGCATCGAACACCGGGGAGCTGTTTTTT. This codes for CSVPQASNTGELFF.

In this sample, this clonotype turned up a few times. The J gene is TRBJ2-1, the V gene TRBV6-2 or TRBV6-3, with D unclear. V gave up 2 bases and J gave up 6 bases, with 11 bases separating them. The CDR3 covers 14 residues. Germline V gene lookup returns CDR1 MNHEY and CDR2 SVGEGT. This chain's CDR3 is CASSYPGLANEQFF. The DNA of the CDR3 is TGTGCCAGCAGTTACCCCGGCCTCGCCAATGAGCAGTTCTTC.

The rearrangement links TRBV7-8 to TRBJ2-2, with 10 positions matching TRBD1. V shed 3 bases and J 4 bases; nucleotides not matched to a gene: 11. CDR1 SGHVS and CDR2 FQNEAQ come from the germline V gene. This CDR3 spans 18 amino acids. The CDR3: CASSFRQGAIWGTGELFF. The CDR3 DNA follows: TGTGCCAGCAGCTTTAGACAGGGGGCCATCTGGGGCACCGGGGAGCTGTTTTTT.

The rearrangement joins TRBV24-1 to TRBJ2-5; 12 bases agree with TRBD2. After removal of 1 base from V and 5 bases from J, the junction contained 4 bases not matched to a gene. In germline, CDR1 is KGHDR, CDR2 SFDVKD. The CDR3 is made up of 16 amino acids. The CDR3 DNA reads TGTGCCACCAGTGATTTAGGACTAGCGGGAAGGGAGACCCAGTACTTC. This encodes CATSDLGLAGRETQYF.

The genes are TRBV28 and TRBJ2-1; weak D call: TRBD2 (5 bases). CDR1 MDHEN and CDR2 SYDVKM come from the germline V gene. The V end was cut by 5 bases, the J end by 12 bases, with 14 bases between. The CDR3 consists of 12 residues. In DNA form, the CDR3 reads TGTGCCAGCAGTCTAACAGCGGCGTGGCAGTTCTTC. It codes for CASSLTAAWQFF.

This clonotype showed up just a few times. The gene calls are TRBV7-6 and TRBJ2-3; the match to TRBD2 covers 7 bases. Germline V gene sequence: CDR1 SGHVS, CDR2 FNYEAQ. The CDR3 is made up of 16 amino acids. Losses at the gene ends were 5 bases for V and 1 base for J; bases not matched to a gene: 9. The DNA of the CDR3 is TGTGCCAGCAGCGGGAGGGACCTTCACGGCACAGATACGCAGTATTTT. Its protein is CASSGRDLHGTDTQYF.

This clonotype was counted only a few times. The V gene is TRBV2, the J gene TRBJ2-7; D gene ambiguous. The V end was cut by 3 bases, the J end by 7 bases, with 7 bases between. Per germline, CDR1 SNHLY and CDR2 FYNNEI. This CDR3 spans 11 amino acids. This CDR3 reads CASSDMGEQYV. In DNA form, the CDR3 reads TGTGCCAGCAGTGACATGGGGGAGCAGTACGTC.